The entry below describes one TCR beta chain. Its antigen is still unknown. These data belong to a study of cytomegalovirus exposure and HLA in healthy donors. Study-level background: Roughly 80 million unique TCRs from HLA-typed donors made up an early data release. Study-level points and caveats: A later analysis linked a missense variant in DCLRE1C to the trimming of TCR beta V and J genes.

Germline loops: CDR1 SGHNT, CDR2 YENEEA. Trimming at V came to 5 bases and at J to 6 bases, leaving 6 bases not matched to a gene. The CDR3 sequence is 16 residues long. Researchers ran the PCR with 60 Vbeta and 13 Jbeta primers. Data came from immunoSEQ multiplex PCR; TCRdb stores just in-frame clones and leaves some out. Of around 200,000 clones in the sample, around four fifths were seen once. This TCR came from a woman between 50 and 59 years old in good health and CMV-seropositive. Source material: PBMCs. This sequence joins TRBV11-3 and TRBJ2-1, with 14 bases aligning to TRBD2. In DNA, the CDR3 is TGTGCCAGCAGCCGTGGGACTAGCGGGGGCCCCAATGAGCAGTTCTTC. This codes for CASSRGTSGGPNEQFF.